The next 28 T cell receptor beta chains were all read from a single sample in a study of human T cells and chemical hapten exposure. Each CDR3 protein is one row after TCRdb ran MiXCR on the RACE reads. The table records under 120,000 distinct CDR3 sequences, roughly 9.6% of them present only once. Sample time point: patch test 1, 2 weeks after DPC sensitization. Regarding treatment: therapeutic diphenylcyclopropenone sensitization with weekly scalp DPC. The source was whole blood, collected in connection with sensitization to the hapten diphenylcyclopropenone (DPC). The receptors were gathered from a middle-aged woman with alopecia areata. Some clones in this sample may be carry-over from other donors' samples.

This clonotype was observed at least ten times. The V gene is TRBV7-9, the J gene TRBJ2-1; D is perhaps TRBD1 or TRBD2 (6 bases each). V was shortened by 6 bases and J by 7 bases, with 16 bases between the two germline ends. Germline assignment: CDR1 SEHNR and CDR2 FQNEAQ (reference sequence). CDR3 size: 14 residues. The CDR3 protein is CASRRGDQGNEQFF. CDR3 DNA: TGTGCCAGCAGGAGGGGGGATCAAGGGAATGAGCAGTTCTTC.

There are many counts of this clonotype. The CDR3 region has the DNA TGTGCCAGCAGTCTCACCCGGGGCGGGTCTCAGTTCTTC. The encoded protein is CASSLTRGGSQFF. V gene TRBV6-2 or TRBV6-3 combines with J gene TRBJ2-1, with D perhaps being TRBD1 or TRBD2 (5 bases each). In germline, CDR1 is MNHEY, CDR2 SVGEGT. This CDR3 is 13 amino acids long. Deletions cut 5 bases from V and 13 bases from J, with 18 bases between.

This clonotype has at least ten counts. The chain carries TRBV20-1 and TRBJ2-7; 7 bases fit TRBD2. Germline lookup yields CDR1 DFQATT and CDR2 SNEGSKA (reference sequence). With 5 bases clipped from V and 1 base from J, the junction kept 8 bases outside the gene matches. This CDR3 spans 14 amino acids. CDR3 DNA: TGCAGTGCTCGGAGGCCTAGCGGATCCTACGAGCAGTACTTC. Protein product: CSARRPSGSYEQYF.

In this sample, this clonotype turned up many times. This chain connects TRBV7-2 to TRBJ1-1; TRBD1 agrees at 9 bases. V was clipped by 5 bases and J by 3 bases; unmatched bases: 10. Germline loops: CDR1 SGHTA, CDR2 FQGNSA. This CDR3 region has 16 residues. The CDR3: CASSGRTGALDTEAFF. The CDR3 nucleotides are TGTGCCAGCAGCGGACGGACAGGGGCCTTGGACACTGAAGCTTTCTTT.

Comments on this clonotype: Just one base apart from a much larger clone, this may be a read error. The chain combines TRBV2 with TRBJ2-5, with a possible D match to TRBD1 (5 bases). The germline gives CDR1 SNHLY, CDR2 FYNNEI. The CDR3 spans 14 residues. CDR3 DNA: TGTGCCAGCAGTGAGCTGACAGATCAAGAGACCAAGTACTTC. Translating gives CASSELTDQETKYF.

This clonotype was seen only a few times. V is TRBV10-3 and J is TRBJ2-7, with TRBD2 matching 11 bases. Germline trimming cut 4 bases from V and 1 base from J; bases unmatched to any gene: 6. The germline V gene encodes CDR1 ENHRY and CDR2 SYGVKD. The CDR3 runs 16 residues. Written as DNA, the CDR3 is TGTGCCATCAGTGGTCCCGGGACTAGCGGATCCTACGAGCAGTACTTC. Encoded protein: CAISGPGTSGSYEQYF.

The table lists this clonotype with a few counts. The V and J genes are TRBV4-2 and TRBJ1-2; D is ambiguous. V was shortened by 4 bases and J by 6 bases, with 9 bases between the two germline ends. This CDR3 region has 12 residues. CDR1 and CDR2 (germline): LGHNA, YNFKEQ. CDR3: CASSLTGDGYTF. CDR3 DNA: TGTGCCAGCAGCCTGACGGGAGATGGCTACACCTTC.

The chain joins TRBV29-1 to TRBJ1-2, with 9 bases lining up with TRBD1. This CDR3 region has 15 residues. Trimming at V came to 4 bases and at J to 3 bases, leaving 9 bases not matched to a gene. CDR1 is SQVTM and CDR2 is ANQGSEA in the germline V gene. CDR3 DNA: TGCAGCGTTGGGACAGGACAGGGGCTTTACTATGGCTACACCTTC. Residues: CSVGTGQGLYYGYTF. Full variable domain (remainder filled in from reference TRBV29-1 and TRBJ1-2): SAVISQKPSRDICQRGTSLTIQCQVDSQVTMMFWYRQQPGQSLTLIATANQGSEATYESGFVIDKFPISRPNLTFSTLTVSNMSPEDSSIYLCSVGTGQGLYYGYTFGSGTRLTVV.

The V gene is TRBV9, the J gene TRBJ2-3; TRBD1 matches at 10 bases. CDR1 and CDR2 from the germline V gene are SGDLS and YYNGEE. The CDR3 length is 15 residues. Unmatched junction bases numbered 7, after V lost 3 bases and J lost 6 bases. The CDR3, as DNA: TGTGCCAGCAGCGATCCGACAGGGGGCTGGGATACGCAGTATTTT. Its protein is CASSDPTGGWDTQYF.

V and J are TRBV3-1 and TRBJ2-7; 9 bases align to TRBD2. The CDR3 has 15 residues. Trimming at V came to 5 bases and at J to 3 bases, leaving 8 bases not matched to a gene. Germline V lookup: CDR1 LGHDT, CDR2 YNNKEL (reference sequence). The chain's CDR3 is CASSNTGTSNYEQYF. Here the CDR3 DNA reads TGTGCCAGCAGCAATACCGGGACTAGCAACTACGAGCAGTACTTC.

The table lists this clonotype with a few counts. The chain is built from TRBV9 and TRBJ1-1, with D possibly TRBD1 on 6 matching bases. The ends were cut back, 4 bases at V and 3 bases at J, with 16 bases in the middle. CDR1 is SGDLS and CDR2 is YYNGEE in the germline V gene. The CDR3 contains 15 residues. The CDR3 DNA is TGTGCCAGCAGCTCCCCAGGGGCAGAGGACACTGAAGCTTTCTTT. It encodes CASSSPGAEDTEAFF.

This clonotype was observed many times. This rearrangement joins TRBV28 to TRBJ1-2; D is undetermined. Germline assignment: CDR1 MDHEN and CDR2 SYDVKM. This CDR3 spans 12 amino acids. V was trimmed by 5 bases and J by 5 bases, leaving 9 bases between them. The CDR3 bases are TGTGCCAGCAGTAACTACATGTATGGCTACACCTTC. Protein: CASSNYMYGYTF.

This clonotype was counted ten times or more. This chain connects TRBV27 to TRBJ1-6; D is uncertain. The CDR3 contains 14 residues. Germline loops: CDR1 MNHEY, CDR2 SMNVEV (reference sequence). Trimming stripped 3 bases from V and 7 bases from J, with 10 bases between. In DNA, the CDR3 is TGTGCCAGCAGTTTCTTTGGTACGAATTCACCCCTCCACTTT. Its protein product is CASSFFGTNSPLHF.

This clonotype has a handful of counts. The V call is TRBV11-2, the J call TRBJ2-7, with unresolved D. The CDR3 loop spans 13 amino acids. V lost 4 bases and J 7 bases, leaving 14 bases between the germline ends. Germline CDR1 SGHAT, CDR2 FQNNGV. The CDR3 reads CASSSGLAVEQYF. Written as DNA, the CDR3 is TGTGCCAGCAGCTCGGGCCTCGCGGTTGAGCAGTACTTC.

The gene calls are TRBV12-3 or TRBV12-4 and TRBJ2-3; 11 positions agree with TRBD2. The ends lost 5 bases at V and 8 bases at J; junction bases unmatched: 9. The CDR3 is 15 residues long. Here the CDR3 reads CASSPGLAAPGTQYF. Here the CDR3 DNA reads TGTGCCAGCAGTCCGGGACTAGCGGCGCCGGGTACGCAGTATTTT.

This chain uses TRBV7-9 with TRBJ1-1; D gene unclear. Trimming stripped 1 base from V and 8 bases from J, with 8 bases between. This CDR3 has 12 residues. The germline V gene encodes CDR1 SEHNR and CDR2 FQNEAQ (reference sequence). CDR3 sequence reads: CASSLGTGEAFF. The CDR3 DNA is TGTGCCAGCAGCTTAGGAACGGGGGAAGCTTTCTTT.

CDR3 sequence: CASSQDLSVQETQYF. CDR3 coding DNA: TGTGCCAGCAGCCAAGACTTGTCAGTACAAGAGACCCAGTACTTC. The V gene is TRBV4-2, the J gene TRBJ2-5; D gene uncertain. The germline V gene has CDR1 LGHNA and CDR2 YNFKEQ. The CDR3 contains 15 residues. Trimming cost V 0 bases and J 2 bases, with 10 bases left between them.

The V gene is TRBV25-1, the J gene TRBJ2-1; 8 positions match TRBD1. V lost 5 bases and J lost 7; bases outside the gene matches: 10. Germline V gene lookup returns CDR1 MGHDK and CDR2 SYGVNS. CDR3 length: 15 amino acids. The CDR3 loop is CASSPPTTGANEQFF. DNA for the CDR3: TGTGCCAGCAGTCCCCCCACGACAGGGGCTAATGAGCAGTTCTTC.

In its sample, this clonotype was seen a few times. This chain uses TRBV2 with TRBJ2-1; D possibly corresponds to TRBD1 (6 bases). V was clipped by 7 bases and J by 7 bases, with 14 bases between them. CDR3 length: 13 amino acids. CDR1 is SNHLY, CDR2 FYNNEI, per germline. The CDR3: CASTERGSNEQFF. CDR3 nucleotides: TGTGCCAGCACCGAGAGGGGGTCGAATGAGCAGTTCTTC.

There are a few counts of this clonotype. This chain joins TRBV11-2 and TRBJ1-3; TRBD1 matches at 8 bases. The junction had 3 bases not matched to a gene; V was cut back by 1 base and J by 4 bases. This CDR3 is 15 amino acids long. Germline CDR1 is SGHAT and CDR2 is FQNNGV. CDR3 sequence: CASSLGQGRGNTIYF. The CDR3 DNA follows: TGTGCCAGCAGCTTAGGACAGGGGAGAGGAAACACCATATATTTT.

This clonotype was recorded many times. The CDR3 region is CAWSRSGTGAAGELFF. The CDR3 DNA reads as TGTGCCTGGAGTCGATCCGGGACAGGGGCCGCCGGGGAGCTGTTTTTT. This chain connects TRBV30 to TRBJ2-2; the match to TRBD1 covers 10 bases. V trimming: 2 bases; J trimming: 6 bases; junction bases outside the gene matches: 9. The germline CDR1 and CDR2 sequences are GTSNPN and SVGIG (reference sequence). The CDR3 sequence is 16 residues long.

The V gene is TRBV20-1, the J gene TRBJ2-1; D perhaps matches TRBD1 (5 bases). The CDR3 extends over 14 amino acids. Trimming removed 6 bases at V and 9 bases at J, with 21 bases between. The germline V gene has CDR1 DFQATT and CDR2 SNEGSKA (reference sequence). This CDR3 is CSAPGIGESLEQFF. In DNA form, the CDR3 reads TGCAGTGCCCCAGGGATTGGGGAATCACTTGAGCAGTTCTTC.

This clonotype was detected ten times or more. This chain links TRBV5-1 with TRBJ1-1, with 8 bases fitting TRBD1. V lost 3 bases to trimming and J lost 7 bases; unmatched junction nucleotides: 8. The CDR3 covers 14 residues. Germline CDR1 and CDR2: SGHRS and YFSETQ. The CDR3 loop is CASSYQGASVEAFF. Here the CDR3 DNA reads TGCGCCAGCAGCTACCAGGGGGCTTCGGTTGAAGCTTTCTTT.

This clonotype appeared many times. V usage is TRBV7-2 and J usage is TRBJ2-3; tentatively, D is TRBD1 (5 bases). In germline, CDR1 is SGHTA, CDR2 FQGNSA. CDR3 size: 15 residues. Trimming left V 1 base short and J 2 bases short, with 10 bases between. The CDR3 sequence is CASSLGPGFTDTQYF. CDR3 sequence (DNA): TGTGCCAGCAGCTTAGGGCCAGGGTTCACAGATACGCAGTATTTT.

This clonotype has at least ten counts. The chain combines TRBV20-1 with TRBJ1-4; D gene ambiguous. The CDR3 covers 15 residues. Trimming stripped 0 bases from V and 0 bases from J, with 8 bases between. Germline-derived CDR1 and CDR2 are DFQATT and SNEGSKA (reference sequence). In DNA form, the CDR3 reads TGCAGTGCTAGAGATAGGAGTTCAACTAATGAAAAACTGTTTTTT. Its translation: CSARDRSSTNEKLFF.

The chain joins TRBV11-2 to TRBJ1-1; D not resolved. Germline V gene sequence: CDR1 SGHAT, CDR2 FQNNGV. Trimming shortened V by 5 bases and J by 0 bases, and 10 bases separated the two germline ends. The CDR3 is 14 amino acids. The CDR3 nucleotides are TGTGCCAGCAGCGCATCCCCGATGAACACTGAAGCTTTCTTT. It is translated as CASSASPMNTEAFF.

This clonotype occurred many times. The CDR3 spells CASSPISGTSGGGTDTQYF. Here the CDR3 DNA reads TGTGCCAGCTCACCCATTTCCGGGACTAGCGGGGGAGGCACAGATACGCAGTATTTT. J is TRBJ2-3 and V is TRBV18; the match to TRBD2 covers 14 bases. This CDR3 has 19 amino acids. With V trimmed by 3 bases and J by 1 base, 9 bases remained unmatched. Looked up from germline, CDR1 is KGHSH and CDR2 is LQKENI.

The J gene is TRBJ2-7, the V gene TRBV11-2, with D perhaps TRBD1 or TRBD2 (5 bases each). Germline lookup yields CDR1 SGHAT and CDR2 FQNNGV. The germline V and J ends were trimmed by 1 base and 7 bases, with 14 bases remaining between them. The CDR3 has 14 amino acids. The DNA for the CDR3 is TGTGCCAGCAGCTTAGTCCGGGGCTCGAGTGAGCAGTACTTC. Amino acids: CASSLVRGSSEQYF.